The present T cell receptor beta chain was sequenced within a study of shared clonotypes between healthy human individuals. About the study: Samples came from a couple of female and a few male donors aged 18 to 49. Findings and limits, study-wide: Of the naive CD4 clonotypes, around 4.9% were shared across a handful of donors. Naive subsets generally had larger estimated richness than memory subsets.

V shed 0 bases and J 5 bases; nucleotides not matched to a gene: 6. Germline CDR1 is SGDLS and CDR2 is YYNGEE. The CDR3 runs 15 residues. About this clone itself: What it binds is not known.

Original processing notes: Without quality scores, immunoSEQ junctional reads could not be filtered like full-length reads. The protocol was immunoSEQ multiplex PCR, while the TCRdb copy is restricted to in-frame clones and leaves out a portion. V, J and clone size are taken as reported in that table, and D and trimming were inferred from the DNA itself. The table includes around 1 million clones, approximately 80% detected once. The source material was memory CD4+ T cells sorted from blood. The subset denotes: CD45RA-negative fraction. The receptor's source is a man between 18 and 35 years old in good health. This sequence joins TRBV9 and TRBJ2-7, with 9 bases matching TRBD2. The DNA for the CDR3 is TGTGCCAGCAGCGTAGGGCGGGAGGGCCAGAACGAGCAGTACTTC. Translation: CASSVGREGQNEQYF.